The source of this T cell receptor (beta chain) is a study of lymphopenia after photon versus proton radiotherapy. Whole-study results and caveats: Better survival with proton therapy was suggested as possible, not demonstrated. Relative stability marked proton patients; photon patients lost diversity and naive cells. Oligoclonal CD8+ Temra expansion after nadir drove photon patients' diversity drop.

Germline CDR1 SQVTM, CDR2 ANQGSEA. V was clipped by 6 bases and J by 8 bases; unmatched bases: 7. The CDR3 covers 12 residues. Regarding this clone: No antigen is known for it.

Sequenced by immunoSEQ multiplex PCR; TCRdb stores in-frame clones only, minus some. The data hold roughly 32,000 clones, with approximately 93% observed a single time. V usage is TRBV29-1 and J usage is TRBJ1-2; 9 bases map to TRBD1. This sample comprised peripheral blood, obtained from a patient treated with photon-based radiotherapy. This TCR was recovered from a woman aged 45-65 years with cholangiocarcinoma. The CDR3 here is CSVGGTGTGYTF. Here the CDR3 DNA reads TGCAGCGTAGGCGGGACAGGGACAGGCTACACCTTC. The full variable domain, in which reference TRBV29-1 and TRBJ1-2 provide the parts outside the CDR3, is SAVISQKPSRDICQRGTSLTIQCQVDSQVTMMFWYRQQPGQSLTLIATANQGSEATYESGFVIDKFPISRPNLTFSTLTVSNMSPEDSSIYLCSVGGTGTGYTFGSGTRLTVV.